This T cell receptor (beta chain) was sequenced in a study of T cell responses to AZD1222 COVID-19 vaccine. Whole-study results and caveats: Two doses of AZD1222 preceded a rise in Spike-specific TCR breadth and depth.

Comment on this clone: Its antigen is as yet unknown.

Per the germline V gene, CDR1 is SQVTM and CDR2 is ANQGSEA. This CDR3 is 13 amino acids long. V dropped 1 base and J dropped 3; count of bases not matched to a gene: 3. Produced via immunoSEQ multiplex PCR; TCRdb's table is partial and in-frame only. This table holds about 140,000 clones, 85% to 90% found once. The receptor was isolated from an adult in good health. The source was peripheral blood, collected on day 0 of AZD1222 vaccination. The chain combines TRBV29-1 with TRBJ2-7, with 7 bases lining up with TRBD1. The CDR3 region is CSVEGTGNYEQYF. The DNA for the CDR3 is TGCAGCGTTGAAGGGACAGGAAACTACGAGCAGTACTTC.